Following are 27 T cell receptor beta chains from one sample sequenced in a study of Graves' ophthalmopathy and Graves' hyperthyroidism. Amplification targeted the TCR beta CDR3 regions, with RNA transcripts as the source material. A first-round RT-PCR used HTBI primers, followed by a second-round multiplex PCR. From the multiplex PCR reads, TCRdb called clonotypes with MiXCR, one entry per CDR3 protein. The data show hundreds of thousands of distinct CDR3 sequences, approximately 15% seen once. Sequenced: blood. The receptors stem from a woman in her 30s with Graves' ophthalmopathy.

Details on this clonotype: Given a much more abundant clone one base away, this may be a read error. J is TRBJ1-2 and V is TRBV3-1; 7 nucleotides line up with TRBD1. The CDR3 has 15 amino acids. Germline CDR1 is LGHDT and CDR2 is YNNKEL (reference sequence). The J segment lost 4 bases and the V segment lost 6 bases, leaving 11 bases of the junction unmatched. For the CDR3, the DNA is TGTGCCAGCAGGGGAAGGGGGCAGAGGGCCTATGGCTACACCTTC. Translated: CASRGRGQRAYGYTF.

This clonotype has ten or more counts. The chain couples TRBV7-2 to TRBJ2-3; no definite D call. The CDR3 length is 12 residues. The germline V and J ends were trimmed by 6 bases and 2 bases, with 6 bases remaining between them. Germline CDR1 is SGHTA and CDR2 is FQGNSA. DNA for the CDR3: TGTGCCAGCAGGCAAAACACAGATACGCAGTATTTT. It specifies CASRQNTDTQYF.

CDR3 loop: CASSQTLQGVTRTKSFEEAFF. CDR3 nucleotide sequence: TGTGCCAGCAGCCAAACCCTTCAGGGGGTAACCCGGACGAAGAGTTTTGAAGAAGCTTTCTTT. This rearrangement joins TRBV3-1 to TRBJ1-1, with 7 positions matching TRBD1. The V and J ends lost 2 bases and 8 bases, in that order; junction bases with no gene match: 29. CDR3 length: 21 amino acids. Per germline, CDR1 LGHDT and CDR2 YNNKEL (reference sequence).

Only a few counts were recorded for this clonotype. The rearrangement joins TRBV4-1 to TRBJ2-7; D unresolved. Trimming pared 1 base from V and 4 bases from J, leaving 8 bases between. This CDR3 has 13 amino acids. Germline V gene lookup returns CDR1 MGHRA and CDR2 YSYEKL. The CDR3 loop is CASSQARGYEQYF. CDR3 coding DNA: TGCGCCAGCAGCCAAGCCCGCGGATACGAGCAGTACTTC.

The chain is built from TRBV28 and TRBJ2-7, with 11 bases that match TRBD2. Germline V gene lookup returns CDR1 MDHEN and CDR2 SYDVKM. V was clipped by 6 bases and J by 2 bases; unmatched bases: 9. This CDR3 has 16 residues. CDR3 nucleotide sequence: TGTGCCAGCAGCCTCACTAGCGGGGGTCCCCCCTACGAGCAGTACTTC. Encoded protein: CASSLTSGGPPYEQYF.

This clonotype was counted many times. This chain connects TRBV20-1 to TRBJ2-7; D is unclear. The CDR3 has 14 amino acids. The germline CDR1 and CDR2 sequences are DFQATT and SNEGSKA (reference sequence). V lost 7 bases and J 3 bases, leaving 19 bases between the germline ends. CDR3 region: CSVIPSRHHYEQYF. The CDR3 DNA follows: TGCAGTGTCATCCCTTCCCGGCACCACTACGAGCAGTACTTC.

There are many counts of this clonotype. The V gene is TRBV10-3, the J gene TRBJ1-5; TRBD1 might be the D (5 bases). Germline assignment: CDR1 ENHRY and CDR2 SYGVKD. Between the trimmed V and J ends, which lost 11 bases and 6 bases, there was a span of 26 bases. The CDR3 loop spans 16 amino acids. The CDR3 loop reads CAAHGYPGGAIQPQHF. CDR3 nucleotides: TGTGCCGCCCACGGGTATCCGGGAGGGGCGATTCAGCCCCAGCATTTT.

This clonotype has a count of ten or more. This chain uses TRBV7-2 with TRBJ2-5; TRBD2 matches at 11 bases. CDR1 SGHTA and CDR2 FQGNSA come from the germline V gene. V lost 4 bases to trimming and J lost 14 bases; unmatched junction nucleotides: 18. CDR3 length: 16 residues. CDR3 sequence reads: CASSYLAGGPFGHTYF. The CDR3 bases are TGTGCCAGCAGCTATTTAGCGGGAGGGCCATTCGGGCACACCTACTTC. Complete variable domain (other parts from reference TRBV7-2 and TRBJ2-5): GAGVSQSPSNKVTEKGKDVELRCDPISGHTALYWYRQSLGQGLEFLIYFQGNSAPDKSGLPSDRFSAERTGGSVSTLTIQRTQQEDSAVYLCASSYLAGGPFGHTYFGPGTRLLVL.

This clonotype was detected many times. The chain uses TRBV20-1 and TRBJ2-7; TRBD2 aligns across 16 bases. The germline CDR1 and CDR2 sequences are DFQATT and SNEGSKA (reference sequence). The ends lost 5 bases at V and 6 bases at J; junction bases unmatched: 7. This CDR3 is built from 15 residues. DNA for the CDR3: TGCAGTGCTCCCGGGACTAGCGGGAGGGCCCGCGAGCAGTACTTC. Its translation: CSAPGTSGRAREQYF.

This clonotype was observed many times. The J gene is TRBJ1-3, the V gene TRBV12-3 or TRBV12-4; the D gene is possibly TRBD1 (5 bases). The CDR3 runs to 17 residues. V was pared by 6 bases and J by 0 bases, with 18 bases between. CDR3 region: CASRSSTARPSGNTIYF. CDR3 sequence (DNA): TGTGCCAGCAGATCCTCGACAGCGAGGCCCTCTGGAAACACCATATATTTT.

This clonotype occurred many times. The chain is built from TRBV6-1 and TRBJ2-7; D unresolved. Deletions cut 2 bases from V and 2 bases from J, with 16 bases between. CDR1 MNHNS and CDR2 SASEGT come from the germline V gene. This CDR3 has 16 residues. The CDR3 region is CASSEIVGPRPYEQYF. The CDR3 region has the DNA TGTGCCAGCAGTGAAATCGTTGGCCCCAGACCCTACGAGCAGTACTTC.

The genes are TRBV6-1 and TRBJ1-2; no clear D gene. Germline V gives CDR1 MNHNS, CDR2 SASEGT. Between the trimmed V and J ends, which lost 5 bases and 2 bases, there was a span of 18 bases. This CDR3 is built from 16 residues. CDR3 sequence reads: CASSLATRRNNYGYTF. The CDR3 nucleotides read TGTGCCAGCAGTCTCGCAACTCGTCGGAACAACTATGGCTACACCTTC.

This clonotype came up a few times. This sequence joins TRBV11-2 and TRBJ2-5; 11 nucleotides match TRBD2. Losses at the gene ends were 3 bases for V and 5 bases for J; bases not matched to a gene: 2. Germline V gene data show CDR1 as SGHAT and CDR2 as FQNNGV. CDR3 length: 14 amino acids. Here the CDR3 DNA reads TGTGCCAGCAGCTTCTGGACTAGCGGGGAGACCCAGTACTTC. It yields the protein CASSFWTSGETQYF.

This clonotype was seen many times. The V gene is TRBV7-8, the J gene TRBJ2-2; D gene ambiguous. V shed 4 bases and J shed 5 bases, with 14 bases lying between them. This CDR3 contains 15 residues. In germline, CDR1 is SGHVS, CDR2 FQNEAQ. The CDR3 nucleotides are TGTGCCAGCAGCTCGCCTTGGGGAACAACCGGGGAGCTGTTTTTT. This encodes CASSSPWGTTGELFF.

This clonotype has a count of ten or more. The rearrangement links TRBV20-1 to TRBJ2-5; 10 bases align to TRBD2. J was trimmed by 3 bases and V by 0 bases; bases with no gene match: 4. The CDR3 has 15 residues. The V gene's germline CDR1 is DFQATT and CDR2 SNEGSKA (reference sequence). The DNA of the CDR3 is TGCAGTGCTAGAGATTGGCTAGCGGGAGAAGAGACCCAGTACTTC. Translating gives CSARDWLAGEETQYF.

This clonotype was counted at least ten times. The rearrangement joins TRBV12-3 or TRBV12-4 to TRBJ2-7, with D possibly being TRBD1 (6 bases). The V and J ends lost 8 bases and 4 bases respectively, with 21 bases between them. This CDR3 contains 15 residues. The CDR3 is CASSYPPGETYEQYF. The CDR3 DNA is TGTGCCAGCTCCTACCCCCCAGGGGAAACGTACGAGCAGTACTTC.

This clonotype was seen more than once but under ten times. The V call is TRBV28, the J call TRBJ2-3; 9 bases are a match to TRBD1. Germline V gene sequence: CDR1 MDHEN, CDR2 SYDVKM. This CDR3 region has 15 residues. With 4 bases clipped from V and 2 bases from J, the junction kept 4 bases outside the gene matches. The CDR3 loop is CASSYRGPNTDTQYF. CDR3 nucleotide sequence: TGTGCCAGCAGTTACAGGGGGCCAAACACAGATACGCAGTATTTT.

Comments on this clonotype: One base away lies a much larger clone, so this may be a sequencing read error. V usage is TRBV28 and J usage is TRBJ2-2, with D possibly matching TRBD1 (6 bases). Germline loops: CDR1 MDHEN, CDR2 SYDVKM. The CDR3 consists of 15 residues. CDR3 DNA sequence: TGTGCCATCAGTTTACCTGGACAGTTAGACGGGGAGCTGTTTTTT. This translates into CAISLPGQLDGELFF. Full variable domain (missing parts from reference TRBV28 and TRBJ2-2): DVKVTQSSRYLVKRTGEKVFLECVQDMDHENMFWYRQDPGLGLRLIYFSYDVKMKEKGDIPEGYSVSREKKERFSLILESASTNQTSMYLCAISLPGQLDGELFFGEGSRLTVL.

This clonotype was picked up many times. The DNA of the CDR3 is TGCGCCAGCAGCCTTGGGACTAGCGGGAGTTGGTCTGGAGAGACCCAGTACTTC. It yields the protein CASSLGTSGSWSGETQYF. The chain carries TRBV5-1 and TRBJ2-5, with 14 bases identical to TRBD2. Germline V CDR1 and CDR2: SGHRS, YFSETQ. The CDR3 is 18 amino acids. Trimming cost V 4 bases and J 4 bases; bases outside gene matches: 12.

This clonotype was observed many times. The rearrangement uses TRBV6-1 and TRBJ2-5, with TRBD2 as a possible D gene (6 bases). Germline-derived CDR1 and CDR2 are MNHNS and SASEGT. The CDR3 loop spans 16 amino acids. V gave up 2 bases and J gave up 4 bases, with 17 bases separating them. CDR3 region: CASSERGGSGGETQYF. In DNA form, the CDR3 reads TGTGCCAGCAGTGAACGAGGAGGGTCCGGAGGAGAGACCCAGTACTTC.

This clonotype was observed many times. The chain links TRBV12-3 or TRBV12-4 to TRBJ1-6; perhaps TRBD1 as D (6 bases). Trimming pared 5 bases from V and 6 bases from J, leaving 11 bases between. The CDR3 sequence is 14 residues long. This CDR3 is CASSQQGSNSPLHF. DNA for the CDR3: TGTGCCAGCAGTCAGCAGGGGAGTAATTCACCCCTCCACTTT.

The J gene is TRBJ2-7, the V gene TRBV5-1, with 11 nucleotides matching TRBD1. The CDR3 runs to 14 residues. V trimming: 5 bases; J trimming: 5 bases; junction bases outside the gene matches: 6. Germline assignment: CDR1 SGHRS and CDR2 YFSETQ. The CDR3 region has the DNA TGCGCCAGCAGGCCCGGGACAGGGGGTGACGAGCAGTACTTC. It specifies CASRPGTGGDEQYF.

This clonotype was seen at least ten times. The chain is built from TRBV12-3 or TRBV12-4 and TRBJ1-1, with D unclear. V lost 3 bases and J 0 bases, leaving 8 bases between the germline ends. The CDR3 contains 14 residues. Here the CDR3 DNA reads TGTGCCAGCAGTTTGGAGGAATTGAACACTGAAGCTTTCTTT. Translating it yields CASSLEELNTEAFF.

This clonotype was observed many times. The chain combines TRBV6-5 with TRBJ1-2; 7 nucleotides match TRBD1. From germline, CDR1 is MNHEY and CDR2 SVGAGI. The V gene end was trimmed by 0 bases and the J gene end by 2 bases; junction bases not matched to a gene: 3. CDR3 length: 15 amino acids. The CDR3 here is CASSYSGTDNYGYTF. The CDR3 coding sequence is TGTGCCAGCAGTTACTCCGGGACAGACAACTATGGCTACACCTTC.

In its sample, this clonotype was seen many times. This sequence joins TRBV2 and TRBJ2-5; 7 bases align to TRBD1. Per the germline V gene, CDR1 is SNHLY and CDR2 is FYNNEI. The CDR3 loop spans 13 amino acids. V shed 6 bases, J shed 7 bases, and the junction held 8 bases outside the gene matches. The DNA of the CDR3 is TGTGCCAGCAGGGGACAGTCTGGAGGGACCCAGTACTTC. It is translated as CASRGQSGGTQYF.

This clonotype was observed at least ten times. V and J are TRBV6-1 and TRBJ1-2; D might be TRBD1 (6 bases). From germline, CDR1 is MNHNS and CDR2 SASEGT. Trimming took 4 bases from V and 4 from J, leaving 10 bases between them. CDR3 length: 13 residues. The CDR3 sequence is CASSVGHLYGYTF. The CDR3 nucleotides read TGTGCCAGCAGTGTGGGACACCTCTATGGCTACACCTTC.

This clonotype has at least ten counts. The V and J genes are TRBV20-1 and TRBJ2-7; TRBD2 agrees at 9 bases. The CDR3 is made up of 14 amino acids. The germline V gene encodes CDR1 DFQATT and CDR2 SNEGSKA (reference sequence). With 4 bases clipped from V and 2 bases from J, the junction kept 6 bases outside the gene matches. The DNA for the CDR3 is TGCAGTGCTATGCTCGCGGGGGGGCCCTACGAGCAGTACTTC. Translated: CSAMLAGGPYEQYF.